These 22 T cell receptor beta chains originate from one sample sequenced in a study of blood T cell repertoires in COVID-19. TCRdb's copy holds only in-frame clones and misses some; the assay was immunoSEQ multiplex PCR. The table records under 150,000 clones, approximately 84% of them present only once. Material for sequencing was peripheral blood. The receptors derive from an elderly woman with acute or convalescent COVID-19.

J is TRBJ2-1 and V is TRBV6-2 or TRBV6-3, with D perhaps matching TRBD1 (5 bases). V lost 4 bases to trimming and J lost 5 bases, with 9 bases between them. The CDR3 sequence is 13 residues long. The V gene's germline CDR1 is MNHEY and CDR2 SVGEGT. CDR3 bases: TGTGCCAGCAGTTGGGGCAGGAACAATGAGCAGTTCTTC. This encodes CASSWGRNNEQFF.

The J gene is TRBJ1-1, the V gene TRBV5-1, with TRBD1 as a possible D gene (5 bases). The CDR3 sequence is 13 residues long. Looked up from germline, CDR1 is SGHRS and CDR2 is YFSETQ. V lost 6 bases and J lost 2, with 11 bases in between. As DNA, the CDR3 is TGCGCCAGCACCCTGGGGGGAAACACTGAAGCTTTCTTT. This gives the protein CASTLGGNTEAFF.

The chain is built from TRBV7-9 and TRBJ1-2, with D possibly TRBD1 on 5 matching bases. The germline gives CDR1 SEHNR, CDR2 FQNEAQ (reference sequence). The V gene lost 1 base and the J gene lost 8 bases, with 11 bases spanning the gap. The CDR3 has 13 residues. CDR3 sequence (DNA): TGTGCCAGCAGCTTAGGCGGGGGGATCGGCTACACCTTC. This codes for CASSLGGGIGYTF.

This chain connects TRBV7-9 to TRBJ2-5; the match to TRBD2 covers 10 bases. Germline CDR1 SEHNR, CDR2 FQNEAQ (reference sequence). The ends lost 5 bases at V and 4 bases at J; junction bases unmatched: 13. The CDR3 is 17 amino acids. This CDR3 is CASSPAGLAGVRETQYF. CDR3 in DNA: TGTGCCAGCAGCCCGGCCGGGCTAGCGGGAGTAAGAGAGACCCAGTACTTC.

DNA of the CDR3: TGCAGTGCTAGTGACAGGGGGCGTACAGCTTTCTTT. Protein product: CSASDRGRTAFF. The chain has TRBV20-1 and TRBJ1-1; TRBD1 matches at 10 bases. J was trimmed by 10 bases and V by 3 bases; bases with no gene match: 5. The germline V gene encodes CDR1 DFQATT and CDR2 SNEGSKA (reference sequence). CDR3 length: 12 residues.

V is TRBV5-1 and J is TRBJ2-7; D perhaps matches TRBD1 (5 bases). The length of the CDR3 is 13 residues. V was pared by 0 bases and J by 9 bases, with 13 bases between. CDR1 is SGHRS, CDR2 YFSETQ, per germline. The CDR3 DNA follows: TGCGCCAGCAGCTTGGGGGGCAGTCCCATGCAGTACTTC. Its translation: CASSLGGSPMQYF.

The J gene is TRBJ1-4, the V gene TRBV7-6; the match to TRBD1 covers 8 bases. The CDR3 totals 17 residues. The V segment lost 1 base and the J segment 4 bases; nucleotides outside the gene matches: 8. Germline CDR1 SGHVS, CDR2 FNYEAQ. The CDR3 here is CASSLDITGGFNEKLFF. CDR3 sequence (DNA): TGTGCCAGCAGCTTAGATATTACAGGGGGTTTTAATGAAAAACTGTTTTTT. Complete variable domain (other parts from reference TRBV7-6 and TRBJ1-4): GAGVSQSPRYKVTKRGQDVALRCDPISGHVSLYWYRQALGQGPEFLTYFNYEAQQDKSGLPNDRFSAERPEGSISTLTIQRTEQRDSAMYRCASSLDITGGFNEKLFFGSGTQLSVL.

The gene calls are TRBV5-1 and TRBJ2-2; D is undetermined. CDR3 length equals 14 residues. Germline CDR1 SGHRS, CDR2 YFSETQ. V was clipped by 0 bases and J by 2 bases, with 5 bases between them. DNA of the CDR3: TGCGCCAGCAGCTTGGACTACAACACCGGGGAGCTGTTTTTT. Encoded protein: CASSLDYNTGELFF.

This clone was observed a handful of times. The CDR3 region is CASSPGLGGGETQYF. The CDR3, as DNA: TGTGCCAGCAGCCCGGGACTCGGCGGCGGAGAGACCCAGTACTTC. The chain couples TRBV7-2 to TRBJ2-5; a possible D gene is TRBD2 (6 bases). Germline V CDR1 and CDR2: SGHTA, FQGNSA. Trimming took 5 bases from V and 4 from J, leaving 17 bases between them. The CDR3 has 15 amino acids.

This clone was counted once. This chain links TRBV11-2 with TRBJ2-7; TRBD1 is a possible D gene (5 bases). Germline V CDR1 and CDR2: SGHAT, FQNNGV. V gave up 1 base and J gave up 5 bases, with 12 bases separating them. The length of the CDR3 is 14 residues. CDR3 sequence: CASSLGGAVNEQYF. DNA for the CDR3: TGTGCCAGCAGCTTAGGGGGCGCCGTGAACGAGCAGTACTTC.

This chain connects TRBV19 to TRBJ1-5, with 9 bases identical to TRBD1. J gave up 2 bases and V 5 bases, and 7 bases lay outside the gene matches. The CDR3 extends over 16 amino acids. Germline lookup yields CDR1 LNHDA and CDR2 SQIVND (reference sequence). The DNA for the CDR3 is TGTGCCAGTAGTGGACAGGGGACTCGAGGCAATCAGCCCCAGCATTTT. As protein: CASSGQGTRGNQPQHF. The variable domain in full, completed from reference TRBV19 and TRBJ1-5, reads DGGITQSPKYLFRKEGQNVTLSCEQNLNHDAMYWYRQDPGQGLRLIYYSQIVNDFQKGDIAEGYSVSREKKESFPLTVTSAQKNPTAFYLCASSGQGTRGNQPQHFGDGTRLSIL.

CDR3 loop: CASSSPQRLAGGVGEQFF. CDR3 nucleotides: TGTGCCAGCAGCTCCCCTCAGAGGCTAGCGGGGGGGGTAGGGGAGCAGTTCTTC. The chain carries TRBV7-9 and TRBJ2-1, with 12 bases that match TRBD2. Germline V gene sequence: CDR1 SEHNR, CDR2 FQNEAQ (reference sequence). J gave up 10 bases and V 4 bases, and 17 bases lay outside the gene matches. CDR3 length equals 18 residues.

J is TRBJ1-1 and V is TRBV12-3 or TRBV12-4, with a tentative D call TRBD1 (5 bases). The V end lost 6 bases, the J end lost 6 bases, and 14 bases lay between the germline ends. CDR3 size: 13 residues. The CDR3 sequence: CASRRGGEAEAFF. The CDR3 bases are TGTGCCAGCAGAAGGGGAGGGGAGGCTGAAGCTTTCTTT.

The chain has TRBV29-1 and TRBJ1-1, with 12 bases lining up with TRBD1. CDR1 SQVTM and CDR2 ANQGSEA come from the germline V gene. V gave up 4 bases and J gave up 1 base; unmatched junction bases: 4. The length of the CDR3 is 15 residues. CDR3 region: CSVVGQGAWNTEAFF. CDR3 nucleotide sequence: TGCAGCGTTGTGGGACAGGGGGCGTGGAACACTGAAGCTTTCTTT. Filled out from reference TRBV29-1 and TRBJ1-1, the complete variable domain reads SAVISQKPSRDICQRGTSLTIQCQVDSQVTMMFWYRQQPGQSLTLIATANQGSEATYESGFVIDKFPISRPNLTFSTLTVSNMSPEDSSIYLCSVVGQGAWNTEAFFGQGTRLTVV.

The V call is TRBV7-8, the J call TRBJ2-7; TRBD1 aligns across 7 bases. Germline CDR1 is SGHVS and CDR2 is FQNEAQ. J lost 2 bases, V lost 5 bases, and 9 bases had no gene match. This CDR3 has 15 amino acids. CDR3 sequence (DNA): TGTGCCAGCAGCACCAGGACAGGCCTTACCTACGAGCAGTACTTC. This gives the protein CASSTRTGLTYEQYF.

This chain's CDR3 is CASSLQGIDNSPLHF. CDR3 DNA sequence: TGTGCCAGCAGCTTACAGGGTATCGATAATTCACCCCTCCACTTT. The genes are TRBV9 and TRBJ1-6, with a tentative D call TRBD1 (6 bases). V was pared by 4 bases and J by 5 bases, with 13 bases between. Germline assignment: CDR1 SGDLS and CDR2 YYNGEE. The CDR3 is made up of 15 amino acids. Based on the CDR3 plus reference TRBV9 and TRBJ1-6, the full variable domain is DSGVTQTPKHLITATGQRVTLRCSPRSGDLSVYWYQQSLDQGLQFLIQYYNGEERAKGNILERFSAQQFPDLHSELNLSSLELGDSALYFCASSLQGIDNSPLHFGNGTRLTVT.

The rearrangement uses TRBV4-3 and TRBJ2-3; TRBD2 is a possible D gene (6 bases). Germline CDR1 reads LGHNA; CDR2 reads YSLEER. The CDR3 runs to 17 residues. V was clipped by 0 bases and J by 5 bases, with 18 bases between them. In nucleotides, the CDR3 is TGCGCCAGCAGCCAAGATGGCCGGGAGCTGGTTGAAGATACGCAGTATTTT. Translating gives CASSQDGRELVEDTQYF.

V gene TRBV18 combines with J gene TRBJ1-5; D is ambiguous. The CDR3 length is 16 residues. The germline gives CDR1 KGHSH, CDR2 LQKENI. The V end lost 4 bases, the J end lost 2 bases, and 15 bases lay between the germline ends. DNA for the CDR3: TGTGCCAGCTCACTCACGGCGGGGATTCGCAATCAGCCCCAGCATTTT. Translated: CASSLTAGIRNQPQHF.

The V and J genes are TRBV7-9 and TRBJ2-5, with 8 bases aligning to TRBD2. CDR3 length: 15 residues. J was trimmed by 7 bases and V by 7 bases; bases with no gene match: 14. Germline-derived CDR1 and CDR2 are SEHNR and FQNEAQ (reference sequence). The CDR3 spells CASTRAGAQPGTQYF. The CDR3 DNA reads TGTGCCAGCACCCGAGCGGGGGCCCAACCCGGGACCCAGTACTTC. The full variable domain, with the rest looked up from reference TRBV7-9 and TRBJ2-5, is DTGVSQNPRHKITKRGQNVTFRCDPISEHNRLYWYRQTLGQGPEFLTYFQNEAQLEKSRLLSDRFSAERPKGSFSTLEIQRTEQGDSAMYLCASTRAGAQPGTQYFGPGTRLLVL.

J is TRBJ1-2 and V is TRBV19; no reliable D call. The V end lost 5 bases, the J end lost 8 bases, and 12 bases lay between the germline ends. Germline CDR1 and CDR2: LNHDA and SQIVND (reference sequence). This CDR3 comprises 12 residues. The CDR3 here is CASSSRQRGYTF. CDR3 in DNA: TGTGCCAGTAGTTCTCGACAACGGGGCTACACCTTC.

The chain is built from TRBV3-1 (or the pseudogene TRBV3-2) and TRBJ2-1; 8 bases are shared with TRBD2. The CDR3 has 17 amino acids. V was clipped by 0 bases and J by 5 bases; unmatched bases: 9. Germline V gives CDR1 LGHDT, CDR2 YNNKEL (reference sequence). The CDR3: CASSQDVVAGLHNEQFF. CDR3 coding DNA: TGTGCCAGCAGCCAAGATGTCGTAGCGGGACTACACAATGAGCAGTTCTTC.

The chain couples TRBV30 to TRBJ1-1; D is perhaps TRBD1 (6 bases). Germline V gene sequence: CDR1 GTSNPN, CDR2 SVGIG (reference sequence). Deletions cut 3 bases from V and 7 bases from J, with 21 bases between. The CDR3 loop spans 15 amino acids. DNA of the CDR3: TGTGCCTGGAGCGACCAGTTGGCAGGGGACTATGAAGCTTTCTTT. As protein: CAWSDQLAGDYEAFF.